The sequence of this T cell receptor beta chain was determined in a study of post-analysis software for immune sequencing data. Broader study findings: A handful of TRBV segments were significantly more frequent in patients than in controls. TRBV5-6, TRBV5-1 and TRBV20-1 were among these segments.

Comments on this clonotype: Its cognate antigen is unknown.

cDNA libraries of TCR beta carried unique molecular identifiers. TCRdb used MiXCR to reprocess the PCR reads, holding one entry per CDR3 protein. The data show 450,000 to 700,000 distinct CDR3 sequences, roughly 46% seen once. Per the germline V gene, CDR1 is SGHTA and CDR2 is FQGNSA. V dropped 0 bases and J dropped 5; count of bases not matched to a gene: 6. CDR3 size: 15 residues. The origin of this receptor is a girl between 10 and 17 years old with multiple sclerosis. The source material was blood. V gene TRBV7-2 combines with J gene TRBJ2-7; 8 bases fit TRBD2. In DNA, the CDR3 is TGTGCCAGCAGCTTAGCTGGGCGGGAGGTCAACGAGCAGTACTTC. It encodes CASSLAGREVNEQYF.